A single sample gave rise to the 15 T cell receptor beta chains below, sequenced in a study of blood T cell repertoires in COVID-19. TCRdb keeps only in-frame clones here, not all; method: immunoSEQ multiplex PCR. The data contain about 59,000 clones, around 81% of them seen just once; the ten biggest clones take up 25% to 35%. The sequenced sample was peripheral blood. These receptors were taken from an elderly woman with active or convalescent COVID-19.

V and J are TRBV5-1 and TRBJ2-2, with 10 positions matching TRBD2. Trimming removed 2 bases from V and 4 bases from J; junction bases left unmatched: 11. From germline, CDR1 is SGHRS and CDR2 YFSETQ. The CDR3 has 18 amino acids. The CDR3 reads CASSLYSSGGLLTGELFF. The DNA for the CDR3 is TGCGCCAGCAGCTTATACTCTAGCGGGGGACTTCTCACCGGGGAGCTGTTTTTT.

The chain carries TRBV5-1 and TRBJ2-7, with TRBD2 matching 9 bases. Germline V lookup: CDR1 SGHRS, CDR2 YFSETQ. The CDR3 has 15 amino acids. After removal of 4 bases from V and 2 bases from J, the junction contained 7 bases not matched to a gene. The CDR3 loop is CASSPSSGITYEQYF. In nucleotides, the CDR3 is TGCGCCAGCAGCCCCTCTAGCGGGATAACCTACGAGCAGTACTTC.

The chain links TRBV18 to TRBJ1-2; 8 bases match TRBD1. The germline CDR1 and CDR2 sequences are KGHSH and LQKENI. CDR3 size: 15 residues. V lost 3 bases to trimming and J lost 3 bases; unmatched junction nucleotides: 6. The CDR3 region has the DNA TGTGCCAGCTCACCCGCGACAGGGGATCACTATGGCTACACCTTC. Translation: CASSPATGDHYGYTF.

The chain joins TRBV24-1 to TRBJ2-1; the D gene is possibly TRBD2 (5 bases). Germline V gene lookup returns CDR1 KGHDR and CDR2 SFDVKD. This CDR3 has 16 residues. The V end lost 4 bases, the J end lost 5 bases, and 17 bases lay between the germline ends. CDR3 DNA: TGTGCCACCAGTGACCCTAGACCCGGGAAAAACAATGAGCAGTTCTTC. Translated, it gives CATSDPRPGKNNEQFF.

The genes are TRBV4-1 and TRBJ1-2; 8 bases match TRBD1. V was clipped by 6 bases and J by 7 bases; unmatched bases: 7. This CDR3 region has 13 residues. Looked up from germline, CDR1 is MGHRA and CDR2 is YSYEKL. CDR3 in DNA: TGCGCCAGCAGTCTTGGACAGGGAGTTGGCTACACCTTC. This codes for CASSLGQGVGYTF.

This chain links TRBV7-2 with TRBJ1-5, with D perhaps matching TRBD1 (5 bases). Germline V lookup: CDR1 SGHTA, CDR2 FQGNSA. The CDR3 spans 15 residues. The germline V and J ends were trimmed by 0 bases and 3 bases, with 9 bases remaining between them. The CDR3 region is CASSLAPGNNQPQHF. The CDR3 DNA reads as TGTGCCAGCAGCTTAGCGCCAGGGAACAATCAGCCCCAGCATTTT.

As to this clone: At one boundary the junction diverges from the germline segment, which might be a read error. The chain has TRBV25-1 and TRBJ1-4, with TRBD1 as a possible D gene (6 bases). The germline CDR1 and CDR2 sequences are MGHDK and SYGVNS. The CDR3 totals 14 residues. The CDR3, as DNA: TGTGCCAGCAGTGAAATGGACAGCTATGAAACACTGTTTTTT. It is translated as CASSEMDSYETLFF.

The chain carries TRBV11-2 and TRBJ2-7, with 7 bases fitting TRBD2. Looked up from germline, CDR1 is SGHAT and CDR2 is FQNNGV. CDR3 size: 16 residues. J was trimmed by 3 bases and V by 4 bases; bases with no gene match: 12. The CDR3 sequence is CASSSNLGSGDYEQYF. The CDR3 DNA reads as TGTGCCAGCAGCTCGAATCTGGGCAGCGGGGACTACGAGCAGTACTTC.

This chain uses TRBV5-1 with TRBJ1-1, with 7 bases aligning to TRBD1. Germline V gene data show CDR1 as SGHRS and CDR2 as YFSETQ. Trimming at V came to 3 bases and at J to 4 bases, leaving 6 bases not matched to a gene. There are 14 residues in the CDR3. The CDR3: CASSSEGAVTEAFF. In DNA, the CDR3 is TGCGCCAGCAGCTCTGAGGGGGCAGTCACTGAAGCTTTCTTT.

The rearrangement joins TRBV7-6 to TRBJ1-1; 9 bases map to TRBD1. Germline V gene data show CDR1 as SGHVS and CDR2 as FNYEAQ. The CDR3 loop spans 16 amino acids. Trimming at V came to 0 bases and at J to 7 bases, leaving 9 bases not matched to a gene. The CDR3 DNA reads as TGTGCCAGCAGCTTAGCCCGGGACAGGGCGGGGGATGAAGCTTTCTTT. The encoded protein is CASSLARDRAGDEAFF.

In this sample, this clone turned up a few times. The J gene is TRBJ1-6, the V gene TRBV25-1; TRBD1 matches 8 bases. V was clipped by 5 bases and J by 6 bases; unmatched bases: 3. Germline loops: CDR1 MGHDK, CDR2 SYGVNS. This CDR3 is 14 amino acids long. The CDR3: CASSWTGRNSPLHF. The CDR3 DNA follows: TGTGCCAGCAGTTGGACAGGGCGTAATTCACCCCTCCACTTT.

In its sample, this clone was seen once. The genes are TRBV5-8 and TRBJ1-5; TRBD1 agrees at 11 bases. The V and J ends lost 4 bases and 5 bases, in that order; junction bases with no gene match: 5. Germline CDR1 and CDR2: SGHTS and YDEGEE. This CDR3 contains 15 residues. This CDR3 reads CASSPGTGGHQPQHF. Written as DNA, the CDR3 is TGTGCCAGCAGCCCCGGGACAGGGGGACATCAGCCCCAGCATTTT. Full variable domain (remainder filled in from reference TRBV5-8 and TRBJ1-5): EAGVTQSPTHLIKTRGQQATLRCSPISGHTSVYWYQQALGLGLQFLLWYDEGEERNRGNFPPRFSGRQFPNYSSELNVNALELEDSALYLCASSPGTGGHQPQHFGDGTRLSIL.

The J gene is TRBJ2-2, the V gene TRBV6-4; possibly TRBD2 for D (6 bases). Germline assignment: CDR1 MRHNA and CDR2 SNTAGT. Trimming cost V 2 bases and J 4 bases, with 11 bases left between them. The CDR3 has 15 amino acids. The CDR3 nucleotides read TGTGCCAGCAGTGACCACGGGGGTATCACCGGGGAGCTGTTTTTT. Translation: CASSDHGGITGELFF.

This chain links TRBV5-4 with TRBJ2-7; D gene ambiguous. CDR1 is SGHNT and CDR2 is YYREEE in the germline V gene (reference sequence). The germline V and J ends were trimmed by 2 bases and 5 bases, with 14 bases remaining between them. The CDR3 has 14 amino acids. The CDR3 coding sequence is TGTGCCAGCAGCTTCTCGAGTGCTATCGACGAGCAGTACTTC. This translates into CASSFSSAIDEQYF.

This clone was found a few times. The chain couples TRBV19 to TRBJ2-1; 10 bases align to TRBD1. This CDR3 is built from 16 residues. The V gene end was trimmed by 0 bases and the J gene end by 4 bases; junction bases not matched to a gene: 3. Per the germline V gene, CDR1 is LNHDA and CDR2 is SQIVND (reference sequence). CDR3 residues: CASSIETGGWYNEQFF. The CDR3 DNA is TGTGCCAGTAGTATAGAGACAGGGGGCTGGTACAATGAGCAGTTCTTC.